Listed here are 24 T cell receptor beta chains from one sample, sequenced in a study of shared clonotypes between healthy human individuals. The repertoire was sequenced with immunoSEQ multiplex PCR; TCRdb's copy has only in-frame clones and lacks some. The sample gives about 1.1 million clones, about 80% of which show up once; roughly 0.62% is in the top ten. Material for sequencing was memory CD4+ T cells from PBMCs. Subset meaning: CD45RA-negative fraction. These receptors came from a man between 18 and 29 years old in good health. Some clones in this sample may be carry-over from other donors' samples.

The chain couples TRBV28 to TRBJ1-5; D possibly corresponds to TRBD1 (5 bases). Trimming pared 1 base from V and 9 bases from J, leaving 10 bases between. CDR1 and CDR2 from the germline V gene are MDHEN and SYDVKM. The CDR3 length is 13 residues. The DNA for the CDR3 is TGTGCCAGCAGTTTATTCGTACAGGCGCCCCAGCATTTT. The encoded protein is CASSLFVQAPQHF.

The J gene is TRBJ1-2, the V gene TRBV7-2, with D uncertain. The CDR3 contains 14 residues. The germline V and J ends were trimmed by 1 base and 2 bases, with 8 bases remaining between them. CDR1 and CDR2 (germline): SGHTA, FQGNSA. CDR3 DNA: TGTGCCAGCAGCTTAGAGGCATTCAACTATGGCTACACCTTC. Translated, it gives CASSLEAFNYGYTF.

Notes on this clone: This same CDR3 is encoded by further DNA sequences in the sample. The chain employs TRBV27 and TRBJ1-5, with D tentatively TRBD1 (5 bases). Trimming took off 9 bases at V and 0 bases at J, with 12 bases between the two ends. CDR1 MNHEY and CDR2 SMNVEV come from the germline V gene (reference sequence). The CDR3 totals 14 residues. The DNA of the CDR3 is TGTGCCAGTCGGGGACCCTATAGCAATCAGCCCCAGCATTTT. This translates into CASRGPYSNQPQHF.

This clone was detected only a few times. The V call is TRBV11-2, the J call TRBJ2-7; no clear D. Trimming cost V 2 bases and J 0 bases, with 5 bases left between them. Per the germline V gene, CDR1 is SGHAT and CDR2 is FQNNGV. CDR3 size: 13 residues. The CDR3 nucleotides are TGTGCCAGCAGCTTACTCTTCTCCTACGAGCAGTACTTC. This codes for CASSLLFSYEQYF.

Notes on this clone: With a much larger clone just one base away, this may be a read error. The V gene is TRBV5-4, the J gene TRBJ1-2; unclear D gene. The V gene's germline CDR1 is SGHNT and CDR2 YYREEE (reference sequence). CDR3 size: 11 residues. Trimming stripped 4 bases from V and 3 bases from J, with 4 bases between. The CDR3 DNA reads TGTGCCAGCAGCCAGGACTATGGCTACACCTTC. Translating it yields CASSQDYGYTF.

This clone has only a few counts. This chain joins TRBV5-4 and TRBJ2-5, with a weak D call TRBD2 (5 bases). CDR1 and CDR2 (germline): SGHNT, YYREEE (reference sequence). The CDR3 length is 16 residues. Trimming shortened V by 4 bases and J by 2 bases, and 18 bases separated the two germline ends. The CDR3 bases are TGTGCCAGCAGCCCTTCTGGACTCGGAAGGCAAGAGACCCAGTACTTC. As protein: CASSPSGLGRQETQYF.

The chain combines TRBV6-1 with TRBJ1-5, with D perhaps TRBD1 (6 bases). Germline V lookup: CDR1 MNHNS, CDR2 SASEGT. The ends were cut back, 3 bases at V and 9 bases at J, with 27 bases in the middle. The CDR3 sequence is 18 residues long. Here the CDR3 reads CASSDIGGGPGTGSPQHF. The CDR3 DNA follows: TGTGCCAGCAGTGATATAGGTGGGGGGCCGGGTACAGGGTCGCCCCAGCATTTT.

V is TRBV5-1 and J is TRBJ2-3; no reliable D call. Germline lookup yields CDR1 SGHRS and CDR2 YFSETQ. With 3 bases removed from V and 1 base from J, the gap between germline ends came to 9 bases. This CDR3 is 14 amino acids long. This chain's CDR3 is CASSSGRGTDTQYF. DNA of the CDR3: TGCGCCAGCAGCTCCGGCCGGGGCACAGATACGCAGTATTTT.

V and J are TRBV7-9 and TRBJ2-7; possibly TRBD1 or TRBD2 for D (5 bases each). The CDR3 length is 13 residues. Germline V gives CDR1 SEHNR, CDR2 FQNEAQ (reference sequence). V was cut by 2 bases and J by 6 bases, with 11 bases left in between. The CDR3 is CASSLRGAGEQYF. The CDR3 nucleotides are TGTGCCAGCAGCTTACGAGGGGCGGGCGAGCAGTACTTC.

The chain has TRBV5-1 and TRBJ1-2, with TRBD1 as a possible D gene (5 bases). Germline CDR1 and CDR2: SGHRS and YFSETQ. CDR3 length: 13 residues. V was cut by 4 bases and J by 6 bases, with 13 bases left in between. CDR3: CASSPLGDDGYTF. DNA for the CDR3: TGCGCCAGCAGCCCTTTGGGGGATGATGGCTACACCTTC.

The chain uses TRBV6-5 and TRBJ2-3; D remains ambiguous. This CDR3 is 14 amino acids long. Between the trimmed V and J ends, which lost 5 bases and 1 base, there was a span of 10 bases. Per germline, CDR1 MNHEY and CDR2 SVGAGI. CDR3 in DNA: TGTGCCAGCAGTAATCGAATTGGCACAGATACGCAGTATTTT. Its translation: CASSNRIGTDTQYF.

The gene calls are TRBV10-3 and TRBJ1-2; D not certain. CDR1 and CDR2 (germline): ENHRY, SYGVKD. The CDR3 runs 14 residues. The germline V and J ends were trimmed by 2 bases and 5 bases, with 12 bases remaining between them. The CDR3: CAISEVLAQYGYTF. The CDR3 DNA sequence: TGTGCCATCAGTGAGGTGCTTGCTCAATATGGCTACACCTTC.

V usage is TRBV5-4 and J usage is TRBJ2-1; unclear D gene. Trimming took off 6 bases at V and 0 bases at J, with 13 bases between the two ends. The CDR3 is made up of 15 amino acids. From germline, CDR1 is SGHNT and CDR2 YYREEE (reference sequence). The CDR3 DNA follows: TGTGCCAGCAACGTTAAAGCGATCTCCTACAATGAGCAGTTCTTC. It yields the protein CASNVKAISYNEQFF.

This clone was counted ten times or more. The chain is built from TRBV18 and TRBJ1-2; a weak D match, TRBD1 (6 bases). CDR3 length equals 14 residues. Trimming removed 2 bases at V and 5 bases at J, with 12 bases between. The germline gives CDR1 KGHSH, CDR2 LQKENI. CDR3 sequence: CASSPGGAGYGYTF. CDR3 in DNA: TGTGCCAGCTCACCAGGGGGCGCAGGGTATGGCTACACCTTC.

The CDR3 bases are TGTGCCATCAGCAGGGACAGGAGCGCTGGCTACACCTTC. Protein product: CAISRDRSAGYTF. This chain joins TRBV10-3 and TRBJ1-2; 8 bases map to TRBD1. With V trimmed by 6 bases and J by 7 bases, 7 bases remained unmatched. This CDR3 spans 13 amino acids. Germline values: CDR1 ENHRY, CDR2 SYGVKD.

The V call is TRBV29-1, the J call TRBJ1-1, with D possibly being TRBD1 (5 bases). V lost 3 bases and J lost 4, with 9 bases in between. CDR3 length: 12 amino acids. Germline values: CDR1 SQVTM, CDR2 ANQGSEA. CDR3 DNA sequence: TGCAGCGTTGACCCTGGGGCCACTGAAGCTTTCTTT. It codes for CSVDPGATEAFF.

Concerning this clone: Being one base from a much bigger clone, this may be a read error. The V gene is TRBV30, the J gene TRBJ2-7; D perhaps matches TRBD2 (6 bases). The J call may be wrong; the DNA end is better matched by TRBJ2-1. Germline CDR1 reads GTSNPN; CDR2 reads SVGIG (reference sequence). CDR3 length: 13 residues. CDR3 sequence (DNA): TGTGCCTGGAGTGTACTAGCCCTGGGCGAGCAGTTCTTC. Translating gives CAWSVLALGEQFF.

The chain couples TRBV7-7 to TRBJ2-5, with 11 bases fitting TRBD2. J lost 3 bases, V lost 5 bases, and 8 bases had no gene match. The CDR3 extends over 16 amino acids. CDR1 and CDR2 from the germline V gene are SSHAT and FNYEAQ (reference sequence). CDR3 region: CASSRTGTSGEETQYF. The CDR3 nucleotides are TGTGCCAGCAGCCGGACCGGGACTAGCGGAGAAGAGACCCAGTACTTC.

The DNA for the CDR3 is TGCGCCAGCAGGCCTCAGGGGACCGGAGGTGAGACCCAGTACTTC. Translation gives CASRPQGTGGETQYF. This sequence joins TRBV5-1 and TRBJ2-5; perhaps TRBD1 as D (6 bases). The CDR3 totals 15 residues. Germline V CDR1 and CDR2: SGHRS, YFSETQ. Trimming removed 5 bases at V and 5 bases at J, with 19 bases between.

The chain combines TRBV7-3 with TRBJ1-2; D call uncertain. Trimming left V 2 bases short and J 1 base short, with 8 bases between. From germline, CDR1 is SGHTA and CDR2 FQGTGA. This CDR3 has 14 residues. CDR3 amino acids: CASSLSPSNYGYTF. CDR3 in DNA: TGTGCCAGCAGCTTATCCCCGAGTAACTATGGCTACACCTTC.

There are a few counts of this clone. The same CDR3 can be traced to other DNA sequences in this sample. This CDR3 reads CASSLPSGRGNEQFF. CDR3 DNA: TGTGCCAGCAGTCTCCCTAGCGGGAGGGGCAATGAGCAGTTCTTC. The chain is built from TRBV28 and TRBJ2-1; 12 bases align to TRBD2. J gave up 6 bases and V 5 bases, and 5 bases lay outside the gene matches. Germline loops: CDR1 MDHEN, CDR2 SYDVKM. The length of the CDR3 is 15 residues.

This sequence joins TRBV11-3 and TRBJ2-1; 11 nucleotides align to TRBD2. The CDR3 contains 15 residues. Germline V gene data show CDR1 as SGHNT and CDR2 as YENEEA. Losses at the gene ends were 4 bases for V and 6 bases for J; bases not matched to a gene: 5. The CDR3: CASSSGSGRGNEQFF. The CDR3 DNA reads TGTGCCAGCAGCTCTGGTAGCGGGAGGGGCAATGAGCAGTTCTTC.

The V gene is TRBV19, the J gene TRBJ2-1, with 11 bases lining up with TRBD2. The CDR3 extends over 14 amino acids. Looked up from germline, CDR1 is LNHDA and CDR2 is SQIVND (reference sequence). J was trimmed by 4 bases and V by 6 bases; bases with no gene match: 2. CDR3 in amino acids: CASRGLAVYNEQFF. CDR3 coding DNA: TGTGCCAGTAGGGGACTAGCGGTTTACAATGAGCAGTTCTTC.

The CDR3 spells CAWSSSGPETQYF. CDR3 coding DNA: TGTGCCTGGAGTTCTAGCGGGCCGGAGACCCAGTACTTC. The chain carries TRBV30 and TRBJ2-5; 8 bases are shared with TRBD2. This CDR3 has 13 residues. The V segment lost 2 bases and the J segment 5 bases; nucleotides outside the gene matches: 4. The germline V gene has CDR1 GTSNPN and CDR2 SVGIG (reference sequence).